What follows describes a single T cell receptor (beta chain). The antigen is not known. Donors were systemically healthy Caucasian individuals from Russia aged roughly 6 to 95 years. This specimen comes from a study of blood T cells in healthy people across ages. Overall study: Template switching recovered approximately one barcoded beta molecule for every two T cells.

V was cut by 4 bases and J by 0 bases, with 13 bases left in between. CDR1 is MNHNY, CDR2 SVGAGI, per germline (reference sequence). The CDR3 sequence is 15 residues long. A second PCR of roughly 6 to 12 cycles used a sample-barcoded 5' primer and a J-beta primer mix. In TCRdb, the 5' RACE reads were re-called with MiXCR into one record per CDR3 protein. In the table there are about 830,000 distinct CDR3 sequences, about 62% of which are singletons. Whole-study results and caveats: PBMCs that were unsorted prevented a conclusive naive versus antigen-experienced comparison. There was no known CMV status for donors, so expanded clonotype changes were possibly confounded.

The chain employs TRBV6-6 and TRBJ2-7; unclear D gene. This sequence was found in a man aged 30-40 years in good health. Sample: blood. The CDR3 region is CASSLSDLSSYEQYF. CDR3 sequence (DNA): TGTGCCAGCAGTTTAAGCGACCTTAGCTCCTACGAGCAGTACTTC.